Presented here are 9 T cell receptor beta chains from one specimen sequenced in a study of technical replicates of blood from several donors. Clones were sequenced by immunoSEQ multiplex PCR, and TCRdb holds only the in-frame ones, with some missing. The sample has about 17,000 clones; around 86% are singletons. Sequenced sample: PBMCs. Receptors were obtained from a human donor in good health.

V and J are TRBV7-2 and TRBJ2-7; 7 nucleotides align to TRBD1. The CDR3 totals 14 residues. V was pared by 3 bases and J by 0 bases, with 2 bases of the junction left unmatched. Germline values: CDR1 SGHTA, CDR2 FQGNSA. As DNA, the CDR3 is TGTGCCAGCAGCTTGGGACAGACCTCCTACGAGCAGTACTTC. Translation gives CASSLGQTSYEQYF. Drawing the rest from reference TRBV7-2 and TRBJ2-7, the complete variable domain is GAGVSQSPSNKVTEKGKDVELRCDPISGHTALYWYRQSLGQGLEFLIYFQGNSAPDKSGLPSDRFSAERTGGSVSTLTIQRTQQEDSAVYLCASSLGQTSYEQYFGPGTRLTVT.

A single count supports this clone. This chain joins TRBV30 and TRBJ1-3; a weak D match, TRBD1 (6 bases). This CDR3 has 16 amino acids. Trimming stripped 4 bases from V and 2 bases from J, with 18 bases between. Looked up from germline, CDR1 is GTSNPN and CDR2 is SVGIG (reference sequence). The CDR3 DNA sequence: TGTGCCTGGACGGAACAGGGAATCGCTGCTGGAAACACCATATATTTT. This gives the protein CAWTEQGIAAGNTIYF.

This rearrangement joins TRBV25-1 to TRBJ1-3, with D possibly being TRBD1 (5 bases). Between the trimmed V and J ends, which lost 5 bases and 2 bases, there was a span of 13 bases. CDR1 and CDR2 (germline): MGHDK, SYGVNS. The CDR3 has 15 residues. The CDR3 is CASSPPGTPGNTIYF. The DNA of the CDR3 is TGTGCCAGCAGTCCACCGGGGACTCCTGGAAACACCATATATTTT.

The rearrangement links TRBV7-2 to TRBJ2-1; D gene uncertain. Trimming stripped 5 bases from V and 6 bases from J, with 11 bases between. The CDR3 covers 13 residues. Germline V lookup: CDR1 SGHTA, CDR2 FQGNSA. The CDR3 sequence: CASSRGSPNEQFF. In DNA form, the CDR3 reads TGTGCCAGCAGCCGCGGAAGCCCCAATGAGCAGTTCTTC.

The chain recombines TRBV7-9 with TRBJ2-5; 10 nucleotides agree with TRBD1. Germline V gene lookup returns CDR1 SEHNR and CDR2 FQNEAQ (reference sequence). Germline trimming cut 3 bases from V and 5 bases from J; bases unmatched to any gene: 6. This CDR3 contains 15 residues. Written as DNA, the CDR3 is TGTGCCAGCAGCTTGGGACAGGGGATTAGGGAGACCCAGTACTTC. This encodes CASSLGQGIRETQYF.

This chain connects TRBV19 to TRBJ2-6, with D tentatively TRBD1 (6 bases). Germline CDR1 is LNHDA and CDR2 is SQIVND (reference sequence). CDR3 size: 18 residues. V was shortened by 8 bases and J by 0 bases, with 20 bases between the two germline ends. The CDR3 is CASRGGGTWNSGANVLTF. The CDR3 DNA reads TGTGCCAGTCGAGGGGGTGGCACCTGGAACTCTGGGGCCAACGTCCTGACTTTC. Based on the CDR3 plus reference TRBV19 and TRBJ2-6, the full variable domain is DGGITQSPKYLFRKEGQNVTLSCEQNLNHDAMYWYRQDPGQGLRLIYYSQIVNDFQKGDIAEGYSVSREKKESFPLTVTSAQKNPTAFYLCASRGGGTWNSGANVLTFGAGSRLTVL.

The chain is built from TRBV12-5 and TRBJ2-1, with TRBD2 matching 9 bases. In germline, CDR1 is LGHNT, CDR2 FRNRAP. The CDR3 loop spans 14 amino acids. Trimming at V came to 6 bases and at J to 6 bases, leaving 6 bases not matched to a gene. The CDR3 DNA follows: TGTGCTAGTGGAAAGCGGGAGGCTTTCAATGAGCAGTTCTTC. Translated: CASGKREAFNEQFF.

This rearrangement joins TRBV28 to TRBJ1-4; TRBD1 might be the D (5 bases). The V gene's germline CDR1 is MDHEN and CDR2 SYDVKM. V gave up 6 bases and J gave up 7 bases, with 15 bases separating them. This CDR3 contains 14 residues. The CDR3 reads CASSRTLGGEKLFF. The CDR3 bases are TGTGCCAGCAGCCGAACACTGGGGGGTGAAAAACTGTTTTTT.

This chain uses TRBV19 with TRBJ2-3; 8 bases line up with TRBD2. V shed 5 bases and J 0 bases; nucleotides not matched to a gene: 10. CDR3 length: 17 amino acids. Germline values: CDR1 LNHDA, CDR2 SQIVND (reference sequence). In DNA, the CDR3 is TGTGCCAGTAGTGATCGTTGGGCTAGCGGGAGCACAGATACGCAGTATTTT. Translating it yields CASSDRWASGSTDTQYF.